This section outlines one TCR beta chain sequence together with its context. Its antigen is still unknown. These data originate in a study of T and B cells in COVID-19 patients. Notes on the study in general: Of approximately 2,400 TCR clusters found only in the recovered cohort, fewer than 40 had low generation probability. CD4+, regulatory T cell, CD8+ and sorted SARS-CoV-2-responsive or tetramer+ T cells were not yet sequenced. In COVID-19 patients, T cell receptor beta variable and joining gene use was reportedly strongly skewed.

The CDR3 is 15 residues long. In germline, CDR1 is MNHEY, CDR2 SVGEGT. V shed 4 bases, J shed 2 bases, and the junction held 6 bases outside the gene matches. TRB rearrangements were amplified by multiplex PCR with BIOMED2 TRB-A/B primers. TCRdb re-called the multiplex PCR reads through MiXCR, storing one row per CDR3 protein. The sample carries several thousand distinct CDR3 sequences, 27% recorded once. TRB was amplified from around 250-500 ng of blood genomic DNA. Sequenced input: blood. This chain connects TRBV6-2 or TRBV6-3 to TRBJ2-7, with 9 bases that match TRBD1. This receptor was identified in a human donor with active COVID-19. The donor label of this sample is uncertain. The CDR3 loop is CASSWKGTGPYEQYF. In nucleotides, the CDR3 is TGTGCCAGCAGTTGGAAGGGGACAGGGCCCTACGAGCAGTACTTC.